This T cell receptor (beta chain) was observed in a study of T cells in pancreatic ductal adenocarcinoma. Turning to this clone: Its matching antigen is unknown.

Study conclusions and caveats: Blood had more productive templates and 8 to 9.5-fold more unique clonotypes than tumor. The resected pancreatic cancer cohort was biased toward the minority with early-stage disease. No significant tumor-blood clonality difference; means were about 0.11 and 0.072. Tumor-versus-blood clonality comparisons may be biased toward lower tumor diversity.

No neoadjuvant therapy was given to the selected pancreatic ductal adenocarcinoma patients before their surgery. Method: immunoSEQ multiplex PCR; TCRdb's copy keeps in-frame clones and lacks some. The table has roughly 100,000 clones, over 90% seen once. The V gene lost 2 bases and the J gene lost 5 bases, with 12 bases spanning the gap. This CDR3 region has 14 residues. Germline CDR1 reads MDHEN; CDR2 reads SYDVKM. This clonotype was sampled from a human donor with pancreatic ductal adenocarcinoma. This chain connects TRBV28 to TRBJ2-5, with a possible D match to TRBD2 (5 bases). The material sequenced was PBMCs. The CDR3 loop is CASSLALDGETQYF. The CDR3 coding sequence is TGTGCCAGCAGTTTAGCACTAGACGGCGAGACCCAGTACTTC.